The clone carrying this TCR beta chain was detected once. The table came from immunoSEQ multiplex PCR; TCRdb's copy has only in-frame clones and leaves some out. The sample yields about 94,000 clones, under 95% seen once. The record originates from a study of T cell changes during pregnancy in multiple sclerosis. The receptor's source is a female donor with multiple sclerosis, enrolled in a pregnancy study. Sample: peripheral blood, taken after pregnancy.

CDR3 region: CASSQGTTYEQYF. The CDR3 DNA reads as TGTGCCAGCAGCCAAGGGACTACCTACGAGCAGTACTTC. The chain joins TRBV27 to TRBJ2-7; TRBD2 aligns across 7 bases. CDR3 length: 13 residues. The ends lost 6 bases at V and 2 bases at J; junction bases unmatched: 4. Germline V CDR1 and CDR2: MNHEY, SMNVEV (reference sequence).